These 32 T cell receptor beta chains came from one sample sequenced in a study of OX40 agonist ivuxolimab in advanced cancers. Repertoires were generated with immunoSEQ multiplex PCR, while TCRdb's copy carries only in-frame clones and drops some. The table shows about 38,000 clones, with about three quarters occurring only once. The source was CD4+ or CD8+ T cells sorted from blood, collected in a trial of the OX40 agonist ivuxolimab. These TCRs come from an adult with an advanced solid tumor such as melanoma, head and neck, liver or kidney cancer.

The chain employs TRBV29-1 and TRBJ2-4, with D perhaps matching TRBD2 (6 bases). V lost 4 bases and J 3 bases, leaving 13 bases between the germline ends. The CDR3 spans 14 residues. Germline V lookup: CDR1 SQVTM, CDR2 ANQGSEA. The DNA of the CDR3 is TGCAGCGTTGGTGGTACGGGGGTCAAAAACATTCAGTACTTC. This codes for CSVGGTGVKNIQYF. Full variable domain (missing parts from reference TRBV29-1 and TRBJ2-4): SAVISQKPSRDICQRGTSLTIQCQVDSQVTMMFWYRQQPGQSLTLIATANQGSEATYESGFVIDKFPISRPNLTFSTLTVSNMSPEDSSIYLCSVGGTGVKNIQYFGAGTRLSVL.

The chain is built from TRBV5-1 and TRBJ1-2; maybe TRBD1 (5 bases). Trimming cost V 4 bases and J 6 bases, with 13 bases left between them. Germline CDR1 is SGHRS and CDR2 is YFSETQ. The CDR3 has 13 amino acids. CDR3 coding DNA: TGCGCCAGCAGCCTGCAGGGTGAGGATGGCTACACCTTC. Amino acid sequence: CASSLQGEDGYTF.

This clone was observed once. This chain joins TRBV4-1 and TRBJ2-7, with 9 positions matching TRBD2. The CDR3 has 16 residues. Trimming removed 3 bases from V and 3 bases from J; junction bases left unmatched: 9. Germline lookup yields CDR1 MGHRA and CDR2 YSYEKL. CDR3 in DNA: TGCGCCAGCAGCCAGAAAGGGGGGACTAGCTTCTACGAGCAGTACTTC. Translated: CASSQKGGTSFYEQYF.

This rearrangement joins TRBV2 to TRBJ2-1; the D is unclear. The germline gives CDR1 SNHLY, CDR2 FYNNEI. The germline V and J ends were trimmed by 4 bases and 5 bases, with 6 bases remaining between them. CDR3 length: 12 residues. The CDR3 nucleotides read TGTGCCAGCAGTGTCGATGACAATGAGCAGTTCTTC. This codes for CASSVDDNEQFF.

The CDR3 loop is CAWSVGGIQETQYF. CDR3 DNA sequence: TGTGCCTGGAGTGTAGGGGGCATCCAAGAGACCCAGTACTTC. This chain links TRBV30 with TRBJ2-5, with TRBD1 matching over 7 bases. This CDR3 has 14 amino acids. V shed 0 bases and J 1 base; nucleotides not matched to a gene: 2. Germline V gene data show CDR1 as GTSNPN and CDR2 as SVGIG (reference sequence).

This clone was seen once. The V gene is TRBV5-1, the J gene TRBJ1-1, with 7 bases fitting TRBD1. This CDR3 region has 14 residues. CDR1 is SGHRS and CDR2 is YFSETQ in the germline V gene. J was trimmed by 4 bases and V by 2 bases; bases with no gene match: 5. The CDR3 region has the DNA TGCGCCAGCAGCTTAAGACAGGGCGGCACTGAAGCTTTCTTT. It encodes CASSLRQGGTEAFF.

V and J are TRBV9 and TRBJ2-1, with 10 nucleotides matching TRBD2. Unmatched junction bases numbered 1, after V lost 3 bases and J lost 4 bases. Looked up from germline, CDR1 is SGDLS and CDR2 is YYNGEE. This CDR3 contains 14 residues. As DNA, the CDR3 is TGTGCCAGCAGCGGGGGACTAGCGTACAATGAGCAGTTCTTC. Its translation: CASSGGLAYNEQFF. Full variable domain (remainder filled in from reference TRBV9 and TRBJ2-1): DSGVTQTPKHLITATGQRVTLRCSPRSGDLSVYWYQQSLDQGLQFLIQYYNGEERAKGNILERFSAQQFPDLHSELNLSSLELGDSALYFCASSGGLAYNEQFFGPGTRLTVL.

The chain joins TRBV9 to TRBJ2-5, with a tentative D call TRBD2 (6 bases). Germline assignment: CDR1 SGDLS and CDR2 YYNGEE. The CDR3 consists of 16 residues. Trimming cost V 3 bases and J 3 bases, with 18 bases left between them. CDR3 nucleotides: TGTGCCAGCAGCGCCCTTTCAACGGGAGTAAAAGAGACCCAGTACTTC. It translates to CASSALSTGVKETQYF.

This clone was recorded a few times. This chain joins TRBV6-5 and TRBJ2-4; D not resolved. Per germline, CDR1 MNHEY and CDR2 SVGAGI. The CDR3 spans 16 residues. V was shortened by 0 bases and J by 1 base, with 10 bases between the two germline ends. This CDR3 reads CASSYSPVVAKNIQYF. The CDR3 DNA follows: TGTGCCAGCAGTTACTCTCCGGTGGTTGCCAAAAACATTCAGTACTTC.

V usage is TRBV30 and J usage is TRBJ2-3, with D perhaps given as TRBD1 or TRBD2 (5 bases each). Germline CDR1 reads GTSNPN; CDR2 reads SVGIG (reference sequence). The CDR3 is made up of 15 amino acids. V dropped 7 bases and J dropped 2 bases, with 19 bases sitting between them. The CDR3 nucleotides read TGTGCCTACCTCCCCCTTGGGGGATTCACAGATACGCAGTATTTT. This gives the protein CAYLPLGGFTDTQYF.

This chain joins TRBV4-2 and TRBJ2-5, with D perhaps TRBD2 (6 bases). The germline CDR1 and CDR2 sequences are LGHNA and YNFKEQ. V was cut by 3 bases and J by 2 bases, with 22 bases left in between. The CDR3 consists of 18 residues. CDR3 loop: CASSQGLGGVGLQETQYF. DNA of the CDR3: TGTGCCAGCAGCCAGGGGCTCGGGGGAGTGGGGTTACAAGAGACCCAGTACTTC.

This chain links TRBV27 with TRBJ2-1, with D perhaps matching TRBD1 (6 bases). The CDR3 has 13 residues. V lost 4 bases, J lost 7 bases, and 11 bases lay in between. Germline V gives CDR1 MNHEY, CDR2 SMNVEV (reference sequence). This CDR3 is CASSSRGWNEQFF. The CDR3 DNA is TGTGCCAGCAGTTCTAGGGGGTGGAATGAGCAGTTCTTC.

The V gene is TRBV20-1, the J gene TRBJ2-4; D remains ambiguous. The CDR3 is 11 amino acids. V shed 5 bases and J shed 7 bases, with 9 bases lying between them. The germline CDR1 and CDR2 sequences are DFQATT and SNEGSKA (reference sequence). The CDR3 spells CSAPGRNIQYF. The DNA for the CDR3 is TGCAGTGCTCCCGGTCGGAACATTCAGTACTTC.

The genes are TRBV9 and TRBJ1-2; D uncertain. The V end lost 4 bases, the J end lost 0 bases, and 19 bases lay between the germline ends. Germline V gene data show CDR1 as SGDLS and CDR2 as YYNGEE. The CDR3 has 17 residues. Written as DNA, the CDR3 is TGTGCCAGCAGCTTAAGGGCCAGCCAGGAGCCTAACTATGGCTACACCTTC. This gives the protein CASSLRASQEPNYGYTF. The full variable domain, completed using reference TRBV9 and TRBJ1-2, is DSGVTQTPKHLITATGQRVTLRCSPRSGDLSVYWYQQSLDQGLQFLIQYYNGEERAKGNILERFSAQQFPDLHSELNLSSLELGDSALYFCASSLRASQEPNYGYTFGSGTRLTVV.

The chain employs TRBV28 and TRBJ2-5; a weak D match, TRBD1 (6 bases). The CDR3 is 17 residues long. The germline gives CDR1 MDHEN, CDR2 SYDVKM. V lost 5 bases to trimming and J lost 4 bases, with 23 bases between them. DNA of the CDR3: TGTGCCAGCAGTCACCAAACCGGGACCCTCAGGGGAGAGACCCAGTACTTC. It is translated as CASSHQTGTLRGETQYF.

The genes are TRBV6-5 and TRBJ2-1, with 16 bases aligning to TRBD2. Germline V gene lookup returns CDR1 MNHEY and CDR2 SVGAGI. This CDR3 region has 15 residues. Trimming at V came to 6 bases and at J to 9 bases, leaving 5 bases not matched to a gene. The CDR3 loop reads CASSGGTSGGVEQFF. DNA for the CDR3: TGTGCCAGCAGCGGAGGGACTAGCGGGGGGGTTGAGCAGTTCTTC.

The chain employs TRBV7-6 and TRBJ2-1; 11 bases are a match to TRBD2. The CDR3 spans 17 residues. Germline CDR1 reads SGHVS; CDR2 reads FNYEAQ. V shed 0 bases and J 6 bases; nucleotides not matched to a gene: 7. CDR3 loop: CASSLASSGGFGNEQFF. DNA of the CDR3: TGTGCCAGCAGCTTAGCGTCTAGCGGGGGGTTCGGCAATGAGCAGTTCTTC.

This clone was seen a handful of times. The chain uses TRBV4-1 and TRBJ2-2, with D perhaps given as TRBD1 or TRBD2 (5 bases each). Germline CDR1 MGHRA, CDR2 YSYEKL. This CDR3 comprises 16 residues. V lost 5 bases, J lost 4 bases, and 17 bases lay in between. In DNA, the CDR3 is TGCGCCAGCAGCTCTCCCGCCAGGGAGAGCACCGGGGAGCTGTTTTTT. As protein: CASSSPARESTGELFF.

The V gene is TRBV18, the J gene TRBJ1-1; tentatively, D is TRBD1 (6 bases). CDR1 is KGHSH and CDR2 is LQKENI in the germline V gene. V was trimmed by 2 bases and J by 0 bases, leaving 13 bases between them. The CDR3 has 16 amino acids. The CDR3 sequence is CASSPSRRGLNTEAFF. The CDR3 region has the DNA TGTGCCAGCTCACCATCCCGGAGGGGGTTGAACACTGAAGCTTTCTTT.

The chain carries TRBV18 and TRBJ2-3; the D is unclear. Per the germline V gene, CDR1 is KGHSH and CDR2 is LQKENI. With 2 bases removed from V and 7 bases from J, the gap between germline ends came to 4 bases. The CDR3 covers 11 residues. This CDR3 is CASSPENTQYF. DNA for the CDR3: TGTGCCAGCTCACCAGAAAATACGCAGTATTTT. Full variable domain (remainder filled in from reference TRBV18 and TRBJ2-3): NAGVMQNPRHLVRRRGQEARLRCSPMKGHSHVYWYRQLPEEGLKFMVYLQKENIIDESGMPKERFSAEFPKEGPSILRIQQVVRGDSAAYFCASSPENTQYFGPGTRLTVL.

A few counts support this clone. The chain combines TRBV19 with TRBJ2-1; TRBD2 matches at 9 bases. Germline V gives CDR1 LNHDA, CDR2 SQIVND (reference sequence). The V gene end was trimmed by 6 bases and the J gene end by 6 bases; junction bases not matched to a gene: 6. This CDR3 is built from 14 residues. The CDR3 DNA follows: TGTGCCAGTAGAGTGCGGGAGGGTCTCAATGAGCAGTTCTTC. Amino acids: CASRVREGLNEQFF.

V is TRBV7-2 and J is TRBJ2-6; 14 bases line up with TRBD2. The CDR3 loop spans 18 amino acids. V lost 5 bases, J lost 2 bases, and 5 bases stayed unmatched. CDR1 and CDR2 (germline): SGHTA, FQGNSA. This chain's CDR3 is CASSKGLAGAAGANVLTF. CDR3 DNA: TGTGCCAGCAGCAAGGGACTAGCGGGAGCGGCTGGGGCCAACGTCCTGACTTTC.

This clone was recorded a few times. The gene calls are TRBV2 and TRBJ2-2; D is ambiguous. The germline V gene encodes CDR1 SNHLY and CDR2 FYNNEI. V gave up 7 bases and J gave up 4 bases, with 16 bases separating them. The CDR3 runs to 15 residues. CDR3 protein: CASKGSGSITGELFF. The DNA for the CDR3 is TGTGCCAGCAAAGGTAGTGGGTCTATCACCGGGGAGCTGTTTTTT. Together with reference TRBV2 and TRBJ2-2, the CDR3 gives the full variable domain: EPEVTQTPSHQVTQMGQEVILRCVPISNHLYFYWYRQILGQKVEFLVSFYNNEISEKSEIFDDQFSVERPDGSNFTLKIRSTKLEDSAMYFCASKGSGSITGELFFGEGSRLTVL.

This clone was found once. The gene calls are TRBV5-1 and TRBJ2-1, with D possibly matching TRBD2 (6 bases). The V gene's germline CDR1 is SGHRS and CDR2 YFSETQ. V was pared by 1 base and J by 4 bases, with 12 bases between. This CDR3 is built from 15 residues. The chain's CDR3 is CASSLFGSGYNEQFF. Here the CDR3 DNA reads TGCGCCAGCAGCTTGTTCGGGAGCGGGTACAATGAGCAGTTCTTC. Full variable domain (remainder filled in from reference TRBV5-1 and TRBJ2-1): KAGVTQTPRYLIKTRGQQVTLSCSPISGHRSVSWYQQTPGQGLQFLFEYFSETQRNKGNFPGRFSGRQFSNSRSEMNVSTLELGDSALYLCASSLFGSGYNEQFFGPGTRLTVL.

The chain couples TRBV7-3 to TRBJ2-6; weak D call: TRBD1 (5 bases). The germline V gene has CDR1 SGHTA and CDR2 FQGTGA. The CDR3 covers 17 residues. V shed 0 bases and J shed 0 bases, with 9 bases lying between them. The CDR3 DNA reads as TGTGCCAGCAGCTTAACAGGGGTGGGCTCTGGGGCCAACGTCCTGACTTTC. Amino acids: CASSLTGVGSGANVLTF.

The gene calls are TRBV2 and TRBJ2-7; unclear D gene. The CDR3 runs 16 residues. Trimming pared 5 bases from V and 3 bases from J, leaving 20 bases between. From germline, CDR1 is SNHLY and CDR2 FYNNEI. The CDR3 coding sequence is TGTGCCAGCAGTCAACACAGAGATCTCATTCTCTACGAGCAGTACTTC. Encoded protein: CASSQHRDLILYEQYF. Full variable domain (remainder filled in from reference TRBV2 and TRBJ2-7): EPEVTQTPSHQVTQMGQEVILRCVPISNHLYFYWYRQILGQKVEFLVSFYNNEISEKSEIFDDQFSVERPDGSNFTLKIRSTKLEDSAMYFCASSQHRDLILYEQYFGPGTRLTVT.

This clone has only one observation. The CDR3 loop is CASSKTSGRDGFYNEQFF. DNA of the CDR3: TGTGCCAGCAGCAAAACTAGCGGGAGGGACGGGTTTTACAATGAGCAGTTCTTC. The rearrangement joins TRBV28 to TRBJ2-1; TRBD2 matches 13 bases. Germline CDR1 MDHEN, CDR2 SYDVKM. The CDR3 sequence is 18 residues long. J gave up 4 bases and V 6 bases, and 12 bases lay outside the gene matches.

The chain recombines TRBV28 with TRBJ1-1; D is ambiguous. The CDR3 is made up of 13 amino acids. Germline values: CDR1 MDHEN, CDR2 SYDVKM. The V gene lost 5 bases and the J gene lost 1 base, with 8 bases spanning the gap. CDR3 DNA: TGTGCCAGCAGTCCCCCAGGGAACACTGAAGCTTTCTTT. As protein: CASSPPGNTEAFF.

This chain connects TRBV5-1 to TRBJ1-1; 8 nucleotides agree with TRBD1. CDR3 size: 17 residues. Per the germline V gene, CDR1 is SGHRS and CDR2 is YFSETQ. V was clipped by 0 bases and J by 4 bases; unmatched bases: 11. CDR3 DNA sequence: TGCGCCAGCAGCTTGGGGACAGGGTCCGGATCGGGCACTGAAGCTTTCTTT. Translated, it gives CASSLGTGSGSGTEAFF.

CDR3: CASRGQGKTGELFF. The CDR3 DNA is TGTGCCAGCAGGGGACAGGGGAAAACCGGGGAGCTGTTTTTT. This chain connects TRBV27 to TRBJ2-2, with 10 nucleotides matching TRBD1. CDR1 and CDR2 (germline): MNHEY, SMNVEV (reference sequence). This CDR3 is built from 14 residues. With V trimmed by 6 bases and J by 5 bases, 3 bases remained unmatched.

This clone was picked up one time. J is TRBJ1-1 and V is TRBV11-1; TRBD1 matches at 9 bases. V shed 4 bases, J shed 3 bases, and the junction held 6 bases outside the gene matches. This CDR3 contains 15 residues. CDR1 and CDR2 (germline): SGHAT, FQDESV (reference sequence). CDR3 loop: CASSSVQGADTEAFF. The CDR3 bases are TGTGCCAGCAGCTCTGTACAGGGGGCGGACACTGAAGCTTTCTTT.

The genes are TRBV12-5 and TRBJ2-3; a weak D match, TRBD2 (6 bases). Trimming took 0 bases from V and 7 from J, leaving 17 bases between them. Germline V gene data show CDR1 as LGHNT and CDR2 as FRNRAP. This CDR3 contains 16 residues. The CDR3 DNA is TGTGCTAGTGGTTTGGTACTAGGGACTTCTACGCATACGCAGTATTTT. Amino acid sequence: CASGLVLGTSTHTQYF.